Presented here are 32 T cell receptor beta chains from one specimen sequenced in a study of blood T cell repertoires in COVID-19 (dated by TCRdb to 2020 to 2021). The library was produced with the immunoSEQ multiplex PCR assay. The source is immuneACCESS, and TCRdb retained only in-frame sequences with V and J called. Part of the clones is not carried over; for the studies checked, unresolved V genes explain less than half of this, and the remainder is unexplained. The sample table holds roughly 70,000 clones, of which roughly four fifths were seen once. Clones ranked in the top ten supply more than 12% of the sample. Material: peripheral blood. The receptors originated from a man aged 60 to 69 with COVID-19, enrolled during active disease.

This clone was picked up many times. The J gene is TRBJ1-1, the V gene TRBV7-3; D not resolved. The germline V gene has CDR1 SGHTA and CDR2 FQGTGA. There are 13 residues in the CDR3. Trimming took 5 bases from V and 6 from J, leaving 13 bases between them. CDR3 DNA sequence: TGTGCCAGCAGCCCGTCGATCGGGGCTGAAGCTTTCTTT. Its translation is CASSPSIGAEAFF.

The chain joins TRBV11-2 to TRBJ2-2, with 10 positions matching TRBD1. Germline V CDR1 and CDR2: SGHAT, FQNNGV. CDR3 length: 16 residues. V lost 6 bases, J lost 4 bases, and 8 bases stayed unmatched. The CDR3 is CASRTRDRGFTGELFF. The CDR3 DNA is TGTGCCAGCAGAACTCGGGACAGGGGATTCACCGGGGAGCTGTTTTTT.

The chain employs TRBV11-2 and TRBJ2-1; TRBD2 matches at 9 bases. This CDR3 spans 14 amino acids. V trimming: 5 bases; J trimming: 8 bases; junction bases outside the gene matches: 7. Germline V lookup: CDR1 SGHAT, CDR2 FQNNGV. CDR3 sequence: CASSNSGSSDEQFF. The CDR3 DNA reads TGTGCCAGCAGCAATAGCGGGAGCTCCGATGAGCAGTTCTTC.

The rearrangement joins TRBV7-9 to TRBJ2-5; 8 positions agree with TRBD2. Germline V gives CDR1 SEHNR, CDR2 FQNEAQ (reference sequence). V shed 5 bases, J shed 5 bases, and the junction held 16 bases outside the gene matches. This CDR3 is 17 amino acids long. CDR3 loop: CASSPPRGGSVEETQYF. In nucleotides, the CDR3 is TGTGCCAGCAGCCCCCCCCGGGGGGGATCTGTAGAGGAGACCCAGTACTTC.

The V and J genes are TRBV4-2 and TRBJ2-5; 8 bases line up with TRBD2. With 0 bases clipped from V and 3 bases from J, the junction kept 6 bases outside the gene matches. CDR1 and CDR2 (germline): LGHNA, YNFKEQ. The CDR3 consists of 16 residues. Here the CDR3 DNA reads TGTGCCAGCAGCCAAGATCCCACTAGCGGAAAAGAGACCCAGTACTTC. Encoded protein: CASSQDPTSGKETQYF.

This clone was observed a handful of times. The chain joins TRBV10-1 to TRBJ2-2; TRBD2 aligns across 9 bases. The V gene end was trimmed by 5 bases and the J gene end by 1 base; junction bases not matched to a gene: 5. Germline values: CDR1 WNHNN, CDR2 SYGVQD (reference sequence). This CDR3 is built from 16 residues. The CDR3 here is CASSPAGGLNTGELFF. CDR3 nucleotide sequence: TGCGCCAGCAGTCCAGCGGGGGGTTTGAACACCGGGGAGCTGTTTTTT.

This clone was seen just once. V gene TRBV30 combines with J gene TRBJ1-6; 8 bases map to TRBD1. After removal of 5 bases from V and 8 bases from J, the junction contained 5 bases not matched to a gene. The CDR3 sequence is 13 residues long. Per germline, CDR1 GTSNPN and CDR2 SVGIG (reference sequence). This CDR3 reads CAWGGQGYSPLHF. As DNA, the CDR3 is TGTGCCTGGGGAGGACAGGGCTATTCACCCCTCCACTTT.

As DNA, the CDR3 is TGCGCCAGCAGCTTCTCGGGAGGGGCTAATGAAAAACTGTTTTTT. Amino acids: CASSFSGGANEKLFF. This rearrangement joins TRBV5-1 to TRBJ1-4; the D gene is possibly TRBD1 (5 bases). V lost 2 bases and J lost 3, with 11 bases in between. This CDR3 comprises 15 residues. Germline V gene sequence: CDR1 SGHRS, CDR2 YFSETQ.

This chain uses TRBV5-1 with TRBJ1-4, with TRBD1 matching 8 bases. CDR1 and CDR2 (germline): SGHRS, YFSETQ. The junction had 8 bases not matched to a gene; V was cut back by 4 bases and J by 6 bases. This CDR3 has 15 residues. The DNA of the CDR3 is TGCGCCAGCAGCACGACAGGGGAGGGGTATGAAAAACTGTTTTTT. Translated, it gives CASSTTGEGYEKLFF.

The rearrangement uses TRBV3-1 (or the pseudogene TRBV3-2) and TRBJ2-7; 8 positions match TRBD2. V lost 8 bases to trimming and J lost 6 bases; unmatched junction nucleotides: 9. CDR1 and CDR2 (germline): LGHDT, YNNKEL (reference sequence). CDR3 size: 13 residues. CDR3 region: CASHRGGQGEQYF. The CDR3 coding sequence is TGTGCCAGCCACCGGGGGGGGCAGGGCGAGCAGTACTTC.

The genes are TRBV18 and TRBJ2-1; 15 bases agree with TRBD2. CDR3 length equals 17 residues. Per germline, CDR1 KGHSH and CDR2 LQKENI. V was clipped by 6 bases and J by 8 bases; unmatched bases: 11. CDR3 sequence: CASSRGLAGGPGDEQFF. CDR3 nucleotides: TGTGCCAGCTCTCGAGGACTAGCGGGGGGGCCGGGCGATGAGCAGTTCTTC.

The rearrangement links TRBV27 to TRBJ2-3; 9 nucleotides match TRBD2. Trimming took 2 bases from V and 6 from J; bases not matched to a gene: 15. The CDR3 covers 18 residues. Germline V gene sequence: CDR1 MNHEY, CDR2 SMNVEV (reference sequence). CDR3 region: CASSLAPGAGGYRDTQYF. The CDR3 DNA reads as TGTGCCAGCAGTTTAGCCCCCGGAGCGGGGGGCTACCGGGATACGCAGTATTTT.

The CDR3 DNA follows: TGTGCCACCTCGGGGGTAGCGGGAGCAGATACGCAGTATTTT. Protein sequence: CATSGVAGADTQYF. This chain uses TRBV19 with TRBJ2-3; 9 bases are shared with TRBD2. The V and J ends lost 10 bases and 4 bases, in that order; junction bases with no gene match: 9. This CDR3 has 14 residues. CDR1 and CDR2 (germline): LNHDA, SQIVND (reference sequence).

The genes are TRBV28 and TRBJ2-3; TRBD1 aligns across 7 bases. Germline-derived CDR1 and CDR2 are MDHEN and SYDVKM. The CDR3 is 17 residues long. Trimming at V came to 5 bases and at J to 3 bases, leaving 14 bases not matched to a gene. CDR3 sequence (DNA): TGTGCCAGCAGTACGCGACAGGCCGGGACAGAGACAGATACGCAGTATTTT. Translating it yields CASSTRQAGTETDTQYF.

CDR3 DNA: TGCAGCGTTCCCCAACTAGCGGGAGGATTCTCAGTCAATGAGCAGTTCTTC. Translated: CSVPQLAGGFSVNEQFF. The chain couples TRBV29-1 to TRBJ2-1, with 12 bases identical to TRBD2. The CDR3 consists of 17 residues. In germline, CDR1 is SQVTM, CDR2 ANQGSEA. J gave up 6 bases and V 5 bases, and 14 bases lay outside the gene matches.

The chain joins TRBV7-3 to TRBJ2-1; 9 bases align to TRBD2. Germline CDR1 is SGHTA and CDR2 is FQGTGA. This CDR3 has 15 amino acids. V was clipped by 5 bases and J by 8 bases; unmatched bases: 10. CDR3 DNA sequence: TGTGCCAGCAGCCTCCCAGCGGGGGGATCATATGAGCAGTTCTTC. As protein: CASSLPAGGSYEQFF.

This clone has more than one count but fewer than ten. The chain joins TRBV5-6 to TRBJ1-2; TRBD1 is a possible D gene (6 bases). Germline CDR1 SGHDT, CDR2 YYEEEE. V lost 4 bases and J 8 bases, leaving 12 bases between the germline ends. There are 12 residues in the CDR3. The CDR3: CASSRTERGYTF. The CDR3 region has the DNA TGTGCCAGCAGCAGGACAGAGAGGGGCTACACCTTC.

The chain carries TRBV5-4 and TRBJ1-1; D is ambiguous. The CDR3 spans 12 residues. The V and J ends lost 4 bases and 1 base respectively, with 5 bases between them. Germline V CDR1 and CDR2: SGHNT, YYREEE (reference sequence). The CDR3 region is CASSNKNTEAFF. CDR3 DNA sequence: TGTGCCAGCAGCAACAAGAACACTGAAGCTTTCTTT.

The chain joins TRBV2 to TRBJ2-3; possible D gene TRBD2, 5 bases. Germline V CDR1 and CDR2: SNHLY, FYNNEI. This CDR3 contains 14 residues. Trimming took 5 bases from V and 2 from J, leaving 11 bases between them. The CDR3 spells CASSYTRATDTQYF. For the CDR3, the DNA is TGTGCCAGCAGTTATACTAGGGCCACAGATACGCAGTATTTT.

This chain links TRBV6-5 with TRBJ1-1; D is perhaps TRBD1 (5 bases). Germline CDR1 and CDR2: MNHEY and SVGAGI. This CDR3 is 14 amino acids long. Trimming removed 9 bases at V and 0 bases at J, with 14 bases between. This CDR3 is CASTGLLLNTEAFF. Written as DNA, the CDR3 is TGTGCCAGTACAGGTCTTTTACTGAACACTGAAGCTTTCTTT.

The chain uses TRBV6-6 and TRBJ1-2; 7 nucleotides match TRBD1. Germline V lookup: CDR1 MNHNY, CDR2 SVGAGI (reference sequence). The CDR3 runs 15 residues. The V segment lost 0 bases and the J segment 6 bases; nucleotides outside the gene matches: 7. CDR3: CASSYSQTGKDGYTF. The CDR3 nucleotides are TGTGCCAGCAGTTACTCTCAGACAGGGAAGGATGGCTACACCTTC.

The chain carries TRBV7-3 and TRBJ1-6; 9 nucleotides align to TRBD1. CDR1 is SGHTA and CDR2 is FQGTGA in the germline V gene. Trimming took 4 bases from V and 6 from J; bases not matched to a gene: 4. The CDR3 sequence is 15 residues long. CDR3 protein: CASSWGQGGNSPLHF. In DNA, the CDR3 is TGTGCCAGCAGCTGGGGACAGGGCGGTAATTCACCCCTCCACTTT.

This clone was observed a handful of times. The chain has TRBV7-7 and TRBJ2-7, with D possibly TRBD2 on 6 matching bases. V was trimmed by 2 bases and J by 2 bases, leaving 13 bases between them. This CDR3 is 15 amino acids long. The germline CDR1 and CDR2 sequences are SSHAT and FNYEAQ (reference sequence). CDR3 coding DNA: TGTGCCAGCAGCTTATACCCAGCGGGTACCTACGAGCAGTACTTC. Translated: CASSLYPAGTYEQYF.

The V and J genes are TRBV2 and TRBJ1-3; D not certain. Per the germline V gene, CDR1 is SNHLY and CDR2 is FYNNEI. This CDR3 is built from 16 residues. Trimming pared 1 base from V and 1 base from J, leaving 11 bases between. The chain's CDR3 is CASSEEVSLSGNTIYF. CDR3 nucleotide sequence: TGTGCCAGCAGTGAAGAAGTGAGCTTATCTGGAAACACCATATATTTT. Variable domain in full (rest from reference TRBV2 and TRBJ1-3): EPEVTQTPSHQVTQMGQEVILRCVPISNHLYFYWYRQILGQKVEFLVSFYNNEISEKSEIFDDQFSVERPDGSNFTLKIRSTKLEDSAMYFCASSEEVSLSGNTIYFGEGSWLTVV.

This chain connects TRBV6-5 to TRBJ1-5; tentative D call: TRBD1 (6 bases). The CDR3 is made up of 13 amino acids. Trimming pared 6 bases from V and 5 bases from J, leaving 11 bases between. Per the germline V gene, CDR1 is MNHEY and CDR2 is SVGAGI. CDR3: CASSRDIYQPQHF. For the CDR3, the DNA is TGTGCCAGCAGCCGGGACATTTATCAGCCCCAGCATTTT.

This chain connects TRBV11-3 to TRBJ2-4; TRBD1 matches 9 bases. The CDR3 has 15 residues. With V trimmed by 5 bases and J by 4 bases, 6 bases remained unmatched. CDR1 SGHNT and CDR2 YENEEA come from the germline V gene. CDR3 residues: CASSPKGQGKNIQYF. The CDR3 DNA reads as TGTGCCAGCAGCCCGAAGGGACAGGGAAAAAACATTCAGTACTTC.

Concerning this clone itself: The sample contains more than one DNA sequence encoding this CDR3. The chain has TRBV5-1 and TRBJ1-6; 8 bases match TRBD1. The junction had 7 bases not matched to a gene; V was cut back by 4 bases and J by 10 bases. This CDR3 contains 14 residues. Per germline, CDR1 SGHRS and CDR2 YFSETQ. This CDR3 reads CASSTDRGRSPLHF. CDR3 DNA: TGCGCCAGCAGCACAGACAGGGGAAGGTCACCCCTCCACTTT.

The chain uses TRBV10-2 and TRBJ2-3; tentatively, D is TRBD2 (6 bases). Germline CDR1 WSHSY, CDR2 SAAADI. This CDR3 spans 15 amino acids. The V gene lost 3 bases and the J gene lost 3 bases, with 13 bases spanning the gap. Written as DNA, the CDR3 is TGCGCCAGCAGTGAAAGAACGGGGAGGACAGATACGCAGTATTTT. Its translation is CASSERTGRTDTQYF.

V usage is TRBV3-1 (or the pseudogene TRBV3-2) and J usage is TRBJ2-3; possible D gene TRBD2, 5 bases. Trimming removed 4 bases from V and 4 bases from J, with 6 bases in between. Germline V lookup: CDR1 LGHDT, CDR2 YNNKEL (reference sequence). The CDR3 has 12 residues. CDR3 in amino acids: CASSPGADTQYF. The CDR3 bases are TGTGCCAGCAGCCCCGGGGCAGATACGCAGTATTTT.

This clone was recorded only once. The chain has TRBV19 and TRBJ1-4; the match to TRBD1 covers 7 bases. V was pared by 10 bases and J by 0 bases, with 5 bases of the junction left unmatched. The CDR3 covers 14 residues. Germline loops: CDR1 LNHDA, CDR2 SQIVND (reference sequence). CDR3 nucleotides: TGTGCCACTTCCGGGACAGCAACTAATGAAAAACTGTTTTTT. This codes for CATSGTATNEKLFF.

The rearrangement uses TRBV18 and TRBJ2-1, with unresolved D. In germline, CDR1 is KGHSH, CDR2 LQKENI. The CDR3 extends over 15 amino acids. V shed 2 bases and J shed 1 base, with 9 bases lying between them. The CDR3 sequence is CASSPYIDSYNEQFF. CDR3 in DNA: TGTGCCAGCTCACCATACATTGATTCCTACAATGAGCAGTTCTTC.

This sequence joins TRBV7-3 and TRBJ2-3; D might be TRBD2 (5 bases). Germline CDR1 and CDR2: SGHTA and FQGTGA. Trimming took 4 bases from V and 5 from J, leaving 10 bases between them. This CDR3 contains 13 residues. CDR3 residues: CASSSWTGDTQYF. The CDR3 bases are TGTGCCAGCAGCTCGTGGACTGGAGATACGCAGTATTTT.